Described below is a single T cell receptor beta chain sequence and its context. Its antigen is unidentified. Other DNA sequences within the sample encode an identical CDR3. The record originates from a study of shared clonotypes between healthy human individuals. Study-level background: Every donor yielded three CD4 naive, three CD4 memory, two CD8 naive and one CD8 memory plate.

Positively selected for CCR7, the CD45RO-negative cells used as naive CD8 cells excluded terminally differentiated effector memory CD45RA+ cells. Study conclusions and caveats: Specimens sampled were limited to blood, with tissue repertoires likely differing.

Germline CDR1 and CDR2: SEHNR and FQNEAQ (reference sequence). The J segment lost 12 bases and the V segment lost 4 bases, leaving 1 base of the junction unmatched. The CDR3 runs 11 residues. Produced via immunoSEQ multiplex PCR; TCRdb's table is partial and in-frame only. The sample lists roughly 2.1 million clones; 85% to 95% were seen once. This receptor was taken from a man between 18 and 35 years old in good health. Some clones in this sample may be carry-over from other donors' samples. The sample comprised naive CD8+ T cells from PBMCs. The genes are TRBV7-9 and TRBJ2-1, with 9 bases lining up with TRBD1. The CDR3 nucleotides are TGTGCCAGCAGCTCGGGACAGGGGCAGTTCTTC. The encoded protein is CASSSGQGQFF.